The 32 T cell receptor beta chains presented below share a single source sample, sequenced in a study of CD8 T cells in ankylosing spondylitis. TCRdb analysed the 5' RACE reads with MiXCR anew, one entry per CDR3 protein. This repertoire shows about 130,000 distinct CDR3 sequences, 7% to 8% found once; its top ten account for around 12%. Sequenced material: blood, either unsorted or a sorted T cell fraction (not recorded which). These receptors all come from a female donor with ankylosing spondylitis or in good health (not recorded which).

This clonotype was counted a few times. The chain links TRBV28 to TRBJ1-2; D not resolved. Germline assignment: CDR1 MDHEN and CDR2 SYDVKM. V lost 3 bases and J lost 1, with 12 bases in between. The CDR3 has 15 amino acids. The CDR3 loop reads CASSLAREFNYGYTF. DNA for the CDR3: TGTGCCAGCAGTTTGGCGAGGGAATTTAACTATGGCTACACCTTC.

This clonotype was detected ten times or more. This rearrangement joins TRBV28 to TRBJ1-5; D not certain. CDR3 length: 12 residues. The germline gives CDR1 MDHEN, CDR2 SYDVKM. The germline V and J ends were trimmed by 10 bases and 7 bases, with 14 bases remaining between them. The CDR3 reads CATDSLGQPQHF. CDR3 bases: TGTGCCACCGACTCATTGGGGCAGCCCCAGCATTTT. The variable domain in full, with the rest retrieved from reference TRBV28 and TRBJ1-5, is DVKVTQSSRYLVKRTGEKVFLECVQDMDHENMFWYRQDPGLGLRLIYFSYDVKMKEKGDIPEGYSVSREKKERFSLILESASTNQTSMYLCATDSLGQPQHFGDGTRLSIL.

This clonotype was seen just once. Just one base apart from a much larger clone, this may be a read error. This chain connects TRBV7-6 to TRBJ2-1, with D perhaps TRBD1 (6 bases). CDR3 length equals 13 residues. Germline CDR1 SGHVS, CDR2 FNYEAQ. Deletions cut 5 bases from V and 8 bases from J, with 13 bases between. The CDR3 protein is CASSPGTWDEQFF. CDR3 coding DNA: TGTGCCAGCAGCCCCGGGACATGGGATGAGCAGTTCTTC.

Notes on this clonotype: A much bigger clone sits one base away, suggesting this may be a read error. J is TRBJ2-3 and V is TRBV11-2; D is unclear. The CDR3 spans 12 residues. Germline assignment: CDR1 SGHAT and CDR2 FQNNGV. The V end was cut by 3 bases, the J end by 6 bases, with 7 bases between. Here the CDR3 DNA reads TGTGCCAGCAGCTTCGGGCCGGATACGCAGTATTTT. Its translation: CASSFGPDTQYF.

This clonotype was detected ten times or more. The V call is TRBV7-2, the J call TRBJ2-7; no firm D call. The CDR3 covers 14 residues. CDR1 SGHTA and CDR2 FQGNSA come from the germline V gene. V was trimmed by 5 bases and J by 5 bases, leaving 16 bases between them. The CDR3 DNA follows: TGTGCCAGCAGCCCCCGATCCCAGTCCCACGAGCAGTACTTC. Translating gives CASSPRSQSHEQYF.

This clonotype showed up many times. The V and J genes are TRBV7-8 and TRBJ1-6; D is unresolved. With 0 bases removed from V and 10 bases from J, the gap between germline ends came to 10 bases. Per germline, CDR1 SGHVS and CDR2 FQNEAQ. This CDR3 spans 14 amino acids. The CDR3 sequence: CASSLAREASPLHF. The CDR3 DNA follows: TGTGCCAGCAGCTTAGCGCGGGAGGCCTCACCCCTCCACTTT.

The sample holds a few counts of this clonotype. V and J are TRBV6-6 and TRBJ1-5; 7 bases line up with TRBD1. The trim removed 5 bases at V and 4 bases at J, leaving 5 bases unmatched. CDR3 size: 14 residues. CDR1 and CDR2 from the germline V gene are MNHNY and SVGAGI (reference sequence). CDR3 sequence reads: CASSPRGRNQPQHF. The CDR3 bases are TGTGCCAGCAGTCCGAGGGGGCGGAATCAGCCCCAGCATTTT.

This clonotype appeared many times. The chain has TRBV7-3 and TRBJ1-2; perhaps TRBD1 as D (6 bases). V shed 5 bases and J shed 7 bases, with 20 bases lying between them. The CDR3 has 15 residues. CDR1 is SGHTA, CDR2 FQGTGA, per germline. Written as DNA, the CDR3 is TGTGCCAGCAGCGATCGGGACCACAGGGCGAGTGGCTACACCTTC. It encodes CASSDRDHRASGYTF.

This clonotype was seen a handful of times. V is TRBV28 and J is TRBJ2-2; the match to TRBD2 covers 8 bases. The CDR3 is 14 amino acids. Germline CDR1 MDHEN, CDR2 SYDVKM. V was clipped by 8 bases and J by 4 bases; unmatched bases: 6. This CDR3 reads CASRRGAGTGELFF. For the CDR3, the DNA is TGTGCCAGCCGGCGGGGGGCGGGCACCGGGGAGCTGTTTTTT.

The chain joins TRBV5-1 to TRBJ2-5; the D is unclear. The CDR3 spans 14 residues. Germline V gene data show CDR1 as SGHRS and CDR2 as YFSETQ. V was pared by 4 bases and J by 1 base, with 11 bases between. The CDR3 bases are TGCGCCAGCAGCCCGGTTGCAGGCCAAGAGACCCAGTACTTC. It is translated as CASSPVAGQETQYF.

This clonotype was detected many times. The chain employs TRBV25-1 and TRBJ1-4; no reliable D call. V dropped 3 bases and J dropped 8 bases, with 16 bases sitting between them. This CDR3 region has 15 residues. Germline lookup yields CDR1 MGHDK and CDR2 SYGVNS. The CDR3 loop is CASSEWMVFYEKLFF. CDR3 in DNA: TGTGCCAGCAGTGAGTGGATGGTGTTTTACGAAAAACTGTTTTTT.

This clonotype was counted ten times or more. The chain recombines TRBV30 with TRBJ1-5; no clear D gene. The germline V and J ends were trimmed by 1 base and 2 bases, with 6 bases remaining between them. The CDR3 is made up of 13 amino acids. Germline V gives CDR1 GTSNPN, CDR2 SVGIG (reference sequence). CDR3 region: CAWSAERNQPQHF. The CDR3 coding sequence is TGTGCCTGGAGTGCAGAGCGCAATCAGCCCCAGCATTTT.

This clonotype appeared many times. This sequence joins TRBV29-1 and TRBJ2-7; maybe TRBD1 (6 bases). The CDR3 totals 11 residues. Per germline, CDR1 SQVTM and CDR2 ANQGSEA. V was cut by 4 bases and J by 2 bases, with 6 bases left in between. CDR3 bases: TGCAGCGTTGGACAGGCCTACGAGCAGTACTTC. This codes for CSVGQAYEQYF.

There are many counts of this clonotype. The J gene is TRBJ1-2, the V gene TRBV7-2; TRBD1 agrees at 9 bases. From germline, CDR1 is SGHTA and CDR2 FQGNSA. V was pared by 5 bases and J by 0 bases, with 4 bases of the junction left unmatched. CDR3 length: 15 amino acids. The CDR3 region has the DNA TGTGCCAGCAGCCGGGACAGGGCCACTAACTATGGCTACACCTTC. Encoded protein: CASSRDRATNYGYTF.

This clonotype was observed many times. The chain carries TRBV20-1 and TRBJ2-2; tentatively, D is TRBD1 (8 bases). Trimming cost V 2 bases and J 2 bases, with 24 bases left between them. From germline, CDR1 is DFQATT and CDR2 SNEGSKA (reference sequence). The CDR3 has 19 residues. CDR3 in DNA: TGCAGTGCTAGAAGGAGGACAGGGAGGGGAAGGGCTAACACCGGGGAGCTGTTTTTT. Amino acid sequence: CSARRRTGRGRANTGELFF.

This clonotype appeared many times. V and J are TRBV5-1 and TRBJ1-1; no firm D call. V shed 4 bases and J shed 3 bases, with 13 bases lying between them. The CDR3 is 14 amino acids. The germline gives CDR1 SGHRS, CDR2 YFSETQ. The CDR3 region is CASSLEALDTEAFF. CDR3 in DNA: TGCGCCAGCAGCCTGGAAGCTTTGGACACTGAAGCTTTCTTT.

This clonotype has a count of ten or more. This sequence joins TRBV19 and TRBJ2-2; D not certain. The V gene's germline CDR1 is LNHDA and CDR2 SQIVND (reference sequence). The CDR3 length is 13 residues. V was cut by 5 bases and J by 6 bases, with 10 bases left in between. CDR3 loop: CASSSRTAGELFF. The CDR3 bases are TGTGCCAGTAGTTCCAGGACGGCCGGGGAGCTGTTTTTT.

This clonotype was counted only a few times. This rearrangement joins TRBV7-9 to TRBJ2-7, with D possibly TRBD2 on 5 matching bases. CDR3 length: 13 amino acids. Trimming pared 0 bases from V and 6 bases from J, leaving 9 bases between. Germline V CDR1 and CDR2: SEHNR, FQNEAQ (reference sequence). For the CDR3, the DNA is TGTGCCAGCAGCTTAGCAGGAGGTGGCGAGCAGTACTTC. Amino acids: CASSLAGGGEQYF.

Ten or more counts support this clonotype. J is TRBJ2-3 and V is TRBV5-1; unclear D gene. Germline CDR1 reads SGHRS; CDR2 reads YFSETQ. The CDR3 totals 15 residues. Trimming pared 3 bases from V and 2 bases from J, leaving 13 bases between. The CDR3 loop is CASSSGGLNTDTQYF. The CDR3 DNA reads TGCGCCAGCAGCTCGGGTGGTTTGAACACAGATACGCAGTATTTT.

The chain uses TRBV5-1 and TRBJ2-1, with 9 bases lining up with TRBD2. V was pared by 0 bases and J by 5 bases, with 3 bases of the junction left unmatched. The CDR3 spans 15 residues. Germline V gene lookup returns CDR1 SGHRS and CDR2 YFSETQ. CDR3 sequence reads: CASSLVLAGHNEQFF. CDR3 coding DNA: TGCGCCAGCAGCTTGGTTCTAGCGGGGCACAATGAGCAGTTCTTC.

In its sample, this clonotype was seen many times. This chain joins TRBV10-3 and TRBJ1-1; 11 bases line up with TRBD1. The CDR3 is 12 residues long. V lost 4 bases and J lost 8; bases outside the gene matches: 0. Germline V gives CDR1 ENHRY, CDR2 SYGVKD. CDR3 coding DNA: TGTGCCATCAGTGGGGACAGGGGGGAAGCTTTCTTT. Its translation: CAISGDRGEAFF.

This clonotype was found many times. This sequence joins TRBV29-1 and TRBJ1-4; 7 bases agree with TRBD1. V gave up 0 bases and J gave up 7 bases; unmatched junction bases: 5. This CDR3 is 14 amino acids long. Germline CDR1 reads SQVTM; CDR2 reads ANQGSEA. This CDR3 reads CSVEDSGTVEKLFF. DNA for the CDR3: TGCAGCGTTGAAGATTCCGGGACAGTTGAAAAACTGTTTTTT.

This clonotype showed up many times. The chain uses TRBV5-1 and TRBJ1-2; D call uncertain. CDR1 SGHRS and CDR2 YFSETQ come from the germline V gene. Trimming pared 0 bases from V and 7 bases from J, leaving 13 bases between. This CDR3 comprises 14 residues. The CDR3 DNA sequence: TGCGCCAGCAGCTTGGAGCCTGGAATGGGTGGCTACACCTTC. It specifies CASSLEPGMGGYTF.

This clonotype was seen repeatedly, ten times or more. J is TRBJ1-6 and V is TRBV20-1; D call uncertain. This CDR3 region has 12 residues. Per the germline V gene, CDR1 is DFQATT and CDR2 is SNEGSKA (reference sequence). Trimming pared 0 bases from V and 10 bases from J, leaving 7 bases between. The CDR3 DNA follows: TGCAGTGCTAGAGATACGGGGTCACCCCTCCACTTT. Translated, it gives CSARDTGSPLHF.

There are many counts of this clonotype. This chain joins TRBV6-1 and TRBJ2-1; no reliable D call. Germline V gives CDR1 MNHNS, CDR2 SASEGT. The V gene lost 1 base and the J gene lost 8 bases, with 9 bases spanning the gap. The CDR3 is 13 residues long. In DNA, the CDR3 is TGTGCCAGCAGTGAAGGGGGAATCGATGAGCAGTTCTTC. Amino acids: CASSEGGIDEQFF.

This clonotype was counted many times. The chain has TRBV6-2 or TRBV6-3 and TRBJ1-1; 10 nucleotides agree with TRBD1. Trimming took 7 bases from V and 3 from J; bases not matched to a gene: 2. Germline values: CDR1 MNHEY, CDR2 SVGEGT. CDR3 length equals 13 residues. Here the CDR3 reads CASIGQGDTEAFF. The CDR3, as DNA: TGTGCCAGCATCGGACAGGGGGACACTGAAGCTTTCTTT.

In its sample, this clonotype was seen many times. J is TRBJ2-1 and V is TRBV4-1, with 7 bases lining up with TRBD2. This CDR3 is built from 18 residues. Trimming took 0 bases from V and 0 from J; bases not matched to a gene: 8. The germline CDR1 and CDR2 sequences are MGHRA and YSYEKL. The CDR3 sequence: CASSQDSAGVSSYNEQFF. The CDR3, as DNA: TGCGCCAGCAGCCAAGATAGTGCGGGGGTGAGCTCCTACAATGAGCAGTTCTTC.

This clonotype appeared many times. The chain joins TRBV5-1 to TRBJ2-2, with D possibly TRBD2 on 5 matching bases. Germline V gives CDR1 SGHRS, CDR2 YFSETQ. Trimming pared 1 base from V and 7 bases from J, leaving 14 bases between. The CDR3 is 15 residues long. This CDR3 is CASSLLPGKGGELFF. CDR3 nucleotide sequence: TGCGCCAGCAGCTTGCTTCCGGGAAAAGGCGGGGAGCTGTTTTTT.

The table lists this clonotype with many counts. The chain carries TRBV10-3 and TRBJ1-5; no definite D call. Trimming took 0 bases from V and 4 from J, leaving 10 bases between them. The CDR3 extends over 15 amino acids. Germline CDR1 is ENHRY and CDR2 is SYGVKD. CDR3 coding DNA: TGTGCCATCAGTGAGTCGAATAGCCGAAATCAGCCCCAGCATTTT. Its protein is CAISESNSRNQPQHF.

This clonotype was detected ten times or more. The CDR3 DNA sequence: TGTGCCAGCAGCTTGGAACGGAGTCGAAAACTGTTTTTT. The encoded protein is CASSLERSRKLFF. The chain uses TRBV5-6 and TRBJ1-4; D is uncertain. This CDR3 has 13 amino acids. Germline V CDR1 and CDR2: SGHDT, YYEEEE. Trimming cost V 0 bases and J 10 bases, with 10 bases left between them.

This clonotype came up many times. The chain couples TRBV7-8 to TRBJ2-5, with D tentatively TRBD2 (5 bases). Looked up from germline, CDR1 is SGHVS and CDR2 is FQNEAQ. This CDR3 comprises 15 residues. Trimming removed 2 bases from V and 4 bases from J, with 14 bases in between. CDR3 in amino acids: CASSLSMFRGETQYF. The CDR3 nucleotides are TGTGCCAGCAGCTTAAGTATGTTCCGGGGAGAGACCCAGTACTTC.

This clonotype was picked up a small number of times. The chain joins TRBV7-9 to TRBJ1-1; 8 bases are a match to TRBD1. CDR1 and CDR2 from the germline V gene are SEHNR and FQNEAQ (reference sequence). Losses at the gene ends were 2 bases for V and 11 bases for J; bases not matched to a gene: 7. The CDR3 loop spans 13 amino acids. The CDR3 loop reads CASSLRQGARAFF. CDR3 nucleotide sequence: TGTGCCAGCAGCTTAAGGCAGGGGGCGCGGGCTTTCTTT.